The 25 T cell receptor beta chains below were found in one sample sequenced in a study of blood T cell repertoires in COVID-19. Some clones are missing from TCRdb's copy, which holds only in-frame ones; the method was immunoSEQ multiplex PCR. The table has about 240,000 clones, approximately 86% seen once; the top ten hold 7.2%. The sample comprised peripheral blood. The receptors derive from a man in his fifties or sixties who had recovered from COVID-19.

In this sample, this clone turned up many times. This chain links TRBV5-6 with TRBJ2-3, with 12 bases that match TRBD2. This CDR3 region has 16 residues. V lost 2 bases to trimming and J lost 5 bases; unmatched junction nucleotides: 6. Germline V gene data show CDR1 as SGHDT and CDR2 as YYEEEE. The CDR3 region is CASSLGLAGRVDTQYF. CDR3 DNA: TGTGCCAGCAGCTTAGGACTAGCGGGGCGGGTAGATACGCAGTATTTT. The full variable domain, its missing parts supplied by reference TRBV5-6 and TRBJ2-3, is DAGVTQSPTHLIKTRGQQVTLRCSPKSGHDTVSWYQQALGQGPQFIFQYYEEEERQRGNFPDRFSGHQFPNYSSELNVNALLLGDSALYLCASSLGLAGRVDTQYFGPGTRLTVL.

The chain couples TRBV19 to TRBJ1-1; 10 bases map to TRBD1. This CDR3 is 15 amino acids long. Germline CDR1 reads LNHDA; CDR2 reads SQIVND (reference sequence). The junction had 9 bases not matched to a gene; V was cut back by 3 bases and J by 8 bases. The CDR3 protein is CASSIVSGTGEEAFF. The DNA for the CDR3 is TGTGCCAGTAGTATTGTTTCGGGGACAGGGGAAGAAGCTTTCTTT.

The genes are TRBV6-5 and TRBJ1-1, with 7 nucleotides matching TRBD1. This CDR3 has 13 residues. V shed 5 bases and J 3 bases; nucleotides not matched to a gene: 3. Germline V gene data show CDR1 as MNHEY and CDR2 as SVGAGI. The CDR3 DNA sequence: TGTGCCAGCAGTCTACAGGGGCACACTGAAGCTTTCTTT. It yields the protein CASSLQGHTEAFF.

A note on this clone: This same CDR3 is encoded by further DNA sequences in the sample. The chain couples TRBV19 to TRBJ1-5; no reliable D call. This CDR3 has 13 residues. V lost 3 bases to trimming and J lost 4 bases, with 7 bases between them. Germline V gene lookup returns CDR1 LNHDA and CDR2 SQIVND (reference sequence). The CDR3 DNA follows: TGTGCCAGTAGTATCACAGAGAATCAGCCCCAGCATTTT. This encodes CASSITENQPQHF.

The chain uses TRBV10-3 and TRBJ2-7, with D possibly matching TRBD2 (5 bases). The length of the CDR3 is 14 residues. Germline CDR1 and CDR2: ENHRY and SYGVKD. Trimming left V 0 bases short and J 2 bases short, with 8 bases between. The CDR3 loop reads CAISESLGTYEQYV. CDR3 sequence (DNA): TGTGCCATCAGTGAGTCTCTCGGGACCTACGAGCAGTACGTC.

The chain combines TRBV19 with TRBJ1-5; D may be TRBD1 (6 bases). V was pared by 3 bases and J by 4 bases, with 13 bases between. The CDR3 extends over 15 amino acids. Germline values: CDR1 LNHDA, CDR2 SQIVND (reference sequence). The CDR3 DNA reads as TGTGCCAGTAGTATGGGACACCCTCTTAATCAGCCCCAGCATTTT. This sequence encodes CASSMGHPLNQPQHF. Full variable domain (missing parts from reference TRBV19 and TRBJ1-5): DGGITQSPKYLFRKEGQNVTLSCEQNLNHDAMYWYRQDPGQGLRLIYYSQIVNDFQKGDIAEGYSVSREKKESFPLTVTSAQKNPTAFYLCASSMGHPLNQPQHFGDGTRLSIL.

DNA for the CDR3: TGTGCCAGCAGTTATGGGGACAGTTCCTACGAGCAGTACTTC. This gives the protein CASSYGDSSYEQYF. The genes are TRBV6-6 and TRBJ2-7, with TRBD1 identical over 7 bases. The V gene end was trimmed by 3 bases and the J gene end by 1 base; junction bases not matched to a gene: 3. The CDR3 has 14 amino acids. Germline V CDR1 and CDR2: MNHNY, SVGAGI (reference sequence).

The gene calls are TRBV16 and TRBJ1-5; maybe TRBD1 (5 bases). The V end was cut by 4 bases, the J end by 1 base, with 5 bases between. CDR3 length: 13 residues. Germline loops: CDR1 KGHSY, CDR2 FQNENV. CDR3 loop: CASSPGSNQPQHF. The CDR3 region has the DNA TGTGCCAGCAGCCCAGGGAGCAATCAGCCCCAGCATTTT.

The chain combines TRBV5-1 with TRBJ2-3; TRBD1 agrees at 8 bases. Germline V CDR1 and CDR2: SGHRS, YFSETQ. The CDR3 runs to 16 residues. V trimming: 4 bases; J trimming: 1 base; junction bases outside the gene matches: 8. CDR3 loop: CASSVAGGDGTDTQYF. The CDR3 bases are TGCGCCAGCAGCGTAGCAGGGGGCGATGGCACAGATACGCAGTATTTT.

The V and J genes are TRBV11-2 and TRBJ2-1; D gene uncertain. V lost 5 bases and J lost 8, with 22 bases in between. This CDR3 region has 16 residues. The germline V gene has CDR1 SGHAT and CDR2 FQNNGV. This chain's CDR3 is CASSISALVYIDEQFF. The CDR3 region has the DNA TGTGCCAGCAGCATTTCGGCGCTAGTTTATATCGATGAGCAGTTCTTC.

This rearrangement joins TRBV4-1 to TRBJ1-4, with D maybe TRBD1 (6 bases). The V end was cut by 5 bases, the J end by 8 bases, with 18 bases between. The CDR3 covers 15 residues. In germline, CDR1 is MGHRA, CDR2 YSYEKL. The CDR3 region has the DNA TGCGCCAGCAGCGCGGACAGTCTAATAAGGGAAAAACTGTTTTTT. Amino acids: CASSADSLIREKLFF.

The chain combines TRBV19 with TRBJ2-7; a weak D match, TRBD2 (5 bases). CDR1 and CDR2 (germline): LNHDA, SQIVND (reference sequence). The CDR3 runs to 14 residues. The ends were cut back, 3 bases at V and 3 bases at J, with 12 bases in the middle. The CDR3 reads CASSIGTGDYEQYV. The DNA of the CDR3 is TGTGCCAGTAGTATCGGCACCGGGGACTACGAGCAGTACGTC.

This sequence joins TRBV21-1 and TRBJ2-7; the tabulated D call, TRBD2, remains unverified against the DNA. TRBV21-1 has pseudogene status. The CDR3 is made up of 14 amino acids. DNA for the CDR3: TGTGCCAGCAGCAAAGTTTACTCGACCTACGAGCAGTACGTC. This gives the protein CASSKVYSTYEQYV.

The rearrangement uses TRBV5-1 and TRBJ2-5; possible D gene TRBD1, 6 bases. Germline V gene lookup returns CDR1 SGHRS and CDR2 YFSETQ. CDR3 length: 15 residues. Trimming took 4 bases from V and 0 from J, leaving 13 bases between them. The CDR3 protein is CASSLGQNDQETQYF. The CDR3 DNA reads TGCGCCAGCAGCCTAGGACAGAACGACCAAGAGACCCAGTACTTC.

CDR3 coding DNA: TGTGCCAGCAGCTTAGGAGCGGGGGTCTACAATGAGCAGTTCTTC. Its translation: CASSLGAGVYNEQFF. The chain recombines TRBV11-2 with TRBJ2-1, with TRBD2 identical over 8 bases. The length of the CDR3 is 15 residues. Germline V lookup: CDR1 SGHAT, CDR2 FQNNGV. V trimming: 1 base; J trimming: 3 bases; junction bases outside the gene matches: 2.

The chain has TRBV27 and TRBJ2-2; 7 nucleotides agree with TRBD1. Trimming at V came to 5 bases and at J to 3 bases, leaving 12 bases not matched to a gene. CDR1 is MNHEY and CDR2 is SMNVEV in the germline V gene (reference sequence). CDR3 size: 17 residues. CDR3 sequence (DNA): TGTGCCAGCAGTATCTCACTCGACAGGGCCTACACCGGGGAGCTGTTTTTT. It codes for CASSISLDRAYTGELFF.

This clone was counted only a few times. V is TRBV2 and J is TRBJ1-1; D is undetermined. Trimming cost V 10 bases and J 0 bases, with 9 bases left between them. The CDR3 spans 12 residues. Germline loops: CDR1 SNHLY, CDR2 FYNNEI. CDR3 protein: CAKQTLNTEAFF. DNA of the CDR3: TGTGCCAAACAGACACTGAACACTGAAGCTTTCTTT.

The V gene is TRBV19, the J gene TRBJ2-1; tentative D call: TRBD1 (6 bases). Germline CDR1 LNHDA, CDR2 SQIVND (reference sequence). The CDR3 totals 13 residues. With 4 bases removed from V and 10 bases from J, the gap between germline ends came to 14 bases. The CDR3 spells CASSNRAGDEQFF. The CDR3 DNA reads TGTGCCAGTAGTAACAGGGCAGGAGACGAGCAGTTCTTC.

CDR3 residues: CASTRTANNSPLHF. The CDR3 nucleotides are TGTGCCAGCACCCGGACAGCTAATAATTCACCCCTCCACTTT. The chain joins TRBV2 to TRBJ1-6; perhaps TRBD1 as D (6 bases). V gave up 7 bases and J gave up 5 bases, with 12 bases separating them. CDR1 is SNHLY, CDR2 FYNNEI, per germline. This CDR3 is built from 14 residues.

This clone was counted only a few times. The chain has TRBV30 and TRBJ1-4; D possibly corresponds to TRBD1 (6 bases). Germline V lookup: CDR1 GTSNPN, CDR2 SVGIG (reference sequence). V lost 8 bases to trimming and J lost 1 base, with 14 bases between them. The CDR3 length is 14 residues. The CDR3 DNA reads TGTGCCGGGGGAAAGACAGGAACTAATGAAAAACTGTTTTTT. Its translation: CAGGKTGTNEKLFF.

This clone occurred once. The rearrangement joins TRBV7-9 to TRBJ2-5, with D possibly TRBD1 on 6 matching bases. Germline V gene sequence: CDR1 SEHNR, CDR2 FQNEAQ (reference sequence). CDR3 size: 11 residues. Trimming pared 5 bases from V and 5 bases from J, leaving 6 bases between. This chain's CDR3 is CASSTGETQYF. DNA of the CDR3: TGTGCCAGCAGCACAGGGGAGACCCAGTACTTC.

J is TRBJ2-1 and V is TRBV19; possible D gene TRBD1, 6 bases. V dropped 6 bases and J dropped 7 bases, with 13 bases sitting between them. CDR3 length equals 13 residues. Per the germline V gene, CDR1 is LNHDA and CDR2 is SQIVND (reference sequence). CDR3: CASRPGTRNEQFF. DNA for the CDR3: TGTGCCAGTAGGCCCGGGACAAGGAATGAGCAGTTCTTC.

This sequence joins TRBV7-2 and TRBJ1-1, with D maybe TRBD1 (6 bases). Germline-derived CDR1 and CDR2 are SGHTA and FQGNSA. The CDR3 runs to 14 residues. V gave up 4 bases and J gave up 1 base, with 10 bases separating them. The CDR3 bases are TGTGCCAGCAGCTCACAGGGAACGAACACTGAAGCTTTCTTT. Its protein product is CASSSQGTNTEAFF.

The chain links TRBV11-3 to TRBJ2-3, with 10 bases fitting TRBD1. Germline V CDR1 and CDR2: SGHNT, YENEEA. The CDR3 consists of 17 residues. J was trimmed by 3 bases and V by 1 base; bases with no gene match: 7. DNA of the CDR3: TGTGCCAGCAGCTTAGGCCCGGGACAGGGGAGGACAGATACGCAGTATTTT. This gives the protein CASSLGPGQGRTDTQYF. Full variable domain (rest looked up from reference TRBV11-3 and TRBJ2-3): EAGVVQSPRYKIIEKKQPVAFWCNPISGHNTLYWYLQNLGQGPELLIRYENEEAVDDSQLPKDRFSAERLKGVDSTLKIQPAELGDSAVYLCASSLGPGQGRTDTQYFGPGTRLTVL.

The V gene is TRBV6-2 or TRBV6-3, the J gene TRBJ1-6; D is unclear. CDR1 is MNHEY, CDR2 SVGEGT, per germline. The CDR3 loop spans 11 amino acids. The V end was cut by 2 bases, the J end by 9 bases, with 2 bases between. The CDR3 DNA sequence: TGTGCCAGCAGTTACCGTTCACCCCTCCACTTT. It is translated as CASSYRSPLHF.